The entry below gives a single T cell receptor (beta chain) sequence along with its context. The data stem from a study of blood T cell repertoires in COVID-19. Study-wide background: Samples taken during acute and convalescent COVID-19 were collected in the United States, Italy and Spain. From T cells, B-cell-depleted T cells, or PBMCs came the material, which was cDNA or gDNA.

CDR3 length: 14 residues. The V end lost 4 bases, the J end lost 4 bases, and 13 bases lay between the germline ends. From germline, CDR1 is MGHRA and CDR2 YSYEKL. Original methodology: Amplification of reference gene primers provided the estimated nucleated cell counts. Profiled with immunoSEQ multiplex PCR; TCRdb holds only in-frame clones, not every one. D and trimming come from the DNA, and the V and J calls and clone size come from that table. The data hold approximately 300,000 clones, with 75% to 90% observed a single time. This TCR was sampled from a man aged 25 to 40 with acute or convalescent COVID-19. The specimen sequenced was peripheral blood. The rearrangement links TRBV4-1 to TRBJ1-2; no definite D call. CDR3: CASSRRGETYGYTF. CDR3 DNA sequence: TGCGCCAGCAGCCGCCGGGGAGAGACCTATGGCTACACCTTC.